A single sample gave rise to the 30 T cell receptor beta chains below, sequenced in a study of PD-1 blockade in classical Hodgkin lymphoma. Each patient's relapse followed autologous stem cell transplantation, and brentuximab vedotin exposure varied. Magnetic negative selection of thawed PBMCs was the method by which CD4+ T cells were purified. Profiled with immunoSEQ multiplex PCR; TCRdb holds only in-frame clones, not every one. Among about 29,000 clones, over 75% were seen once, and the ten largest hold approximately 2.4%. The sample in question was CD4+ T cells from blood, obtained at baseline. Receptors originate from a human donor with classical Hodgkin lymphoma.

CDR3 DNA sequence: TGTGCCAGCTCACCACCCGGACAGCGCCTCACCTACAATGAGCAGTTCTTC. It yields the protein CASSPPGQRLTYNEQFF. J is TRBJ2-1 and V is TRBV18; maybe TRBD1 (6 bases). V gave up 0 bases and J gave up 2 bases, with 14 bases separating them. This CDR3 comprises 17 residues. Germline V gives CDR1 KGHSH, CDR2 LQKENI.

The CDR3 region is CASNRGGSGSYEQYF. CDR3 coding DNA: TGTGCCAGCAATCGAGGTGGCAGCGGATCCTACGAGCAGTACTTC. The chain links TRBV28 to TRBJ2-7; D is perhaps TRBD2 (5 bases). Trimming cost V 7 bases and J 1 base, with 17 bases left between them. Germline CDR1 and CDR2: MDHEN and SYDVKM. The CDR3 has 15 residues.

The chain carries TRBV7-7 and TRBJ2-5, with 13 bases aligning to TRBD2. The DNA end lines up better with TRBJ2-7; the J call may be wrong. The CDR3 length is 15 residues. The germline V gene encodes CDR1 SSHAT and CDR2 FNYEAQ (reference sequence). CDR3 bases: TGTGCCAGCAGCCCTGGACTAGCGGGAGTTAACGAGCAGTACTTC. Translation: CASSPGLAGVNEQYF.

Only one count was recorded for this clone. V gene TRBV19 combines with J gene TRBJ1-2, with 7 bases identical to TRBD1. This CDR3 has 15 amino acids. V was pared by 3 bases and J by 0 bases, with 4 bases of the junction left unmatched. Germline CDR1 reads LNHDA; CDR2 reads SQIVND (reference sequence). The DNA of the CDR3 is TGTGCCAGTAGTATCGGGACAGTGTCTAACTATGGCTACACCTTC. Its translation: CASSIGTVSNYGYTF.

V gene TRBV5-1 combines with J gene TRBJ1-2, with TRBD1 identical over 7 bases. J gave up 7 bases and V 4 bases, and 16 bases lay outside the gene matches. The germline V gene has CDR1 SGHRS and CDR2 YFSETQ. This CDR3 comprises 16 residues. The CDR3 sequence is CASSRGAGTGDSGYTF. CDR3 DNA: TGCGCCAGCAGCCGGGGGGCAGGAACAGGGGACAGTGGCTACACCTTC. The entire variable domain, with the rest obtained from reference TRBV5-1 and TRBJ1-2, is as follows: KAGVTQTPRYLIKTRGQQVTLSCSPISGHRSVSWYQQTPGQGLQFLFEYFSETQRNKGNFPGRFSGRQFSNSRSEMNVSTLELGDSALYLCASSRGAGTGDSGYTFGSGTRLTVV.

V usage is TRBV11-2 and J usage is TRBJ1-4; TRBD1 might be the D (5 bases). The germline CDR1 and CDR2 sequences are SGHAT and FQNNGV. The CDR3 is made up of 13 amino acids. V lost 0 bases and J 8 bases, leaving 7 bases between the germline ends. This CDR3 reads CASSLETVEKLFF. In DNA form, the CDR3 reads TGTGCCAGCAGCTTAGAGACAGTCGAAAAACTGTTTTTT.

The genes are TRBV27 and TRBJ2-2; 9 bases are a match to TRBD2. V lost 7 bases, J lost 3 bases, and 18 bases stayed unmatched. The CDR3 runs 19 residues. CDR1 and CDR2 (germline): MNHEY, SMNVEV (reference sequence). The CDR3 protein is CASTLITAAGGHDTGELFF. The CDR3, as DNA: TGTGCCAGCACCCTTATAACTGCAGCGGGAGGTCACGACACCGGGGAGCTGTTTTTT.

This chain connects TRBV7-2 to TRBJ2-3, with TRBD2 as a possible D gene (6 bases). Trimming removed 3 bases at V and 5 bases at J, with 6 bases between. The CDR3 runs 12 residues. Germline-derived CDR1 and CDR2 are SGHTA and FQGNSA. CDR3 DNA: TGTGCCAGCAGCTTCGGGGGAGATACGCAGTATTTT. Translating it yields CASSFGGDTQYF.

The J gene is TRBJ1-6, the V gene TRBV5-1; 11 bases are a match to TRBD1. V lost 4 bases, J lost 10 bases, and 7 bases stayed unmatched. There are 15 residues in the CDR3. Germline V CDR1 and CDR2: SGHRS, YFSETQ. The CDR3 is CASSDGTGGLSPLHF. The CDR3 bases are TGCGCCAGCAGCGACGGGACAGGGGGACTGTCACCCCTCCACTTT.

The chain links TRBV19 to TRBJ2-7; TRBD2 agrees at 8 bases. The CDR3 contains 14 residues. The germline CDR1 and CDR2 sequences are LNHDA and SQIVND (reference sequence). V lost 1 base and J lost 6; bases outside the gene matches: 5. The CDR3 nucleotides are TGTGCCAGTAGTATAGTCGGGAGGGGTACCGAGCAGTACTTC. This codes for CASSIVGRGTEQYF. The entire variable domain, with the rest obtained from reference TRBV19 and TRBJ2-7, is as follows: DGGITQSPKYLFRKEGQNVTLSCEQNLNHDAMYWYRQDPGQGLRLIYYSQIVNDFQKGDIAEGYSVSREKKESFPLTVTSAQKNPTAFYLCASSIVGRGTEQYFGPGTRLTVT.

This chain connects TRBV25-1 to TRBJ1-5, with D uncertain. Germline V CDR1 and CDR2: MGHDK, SYGVNS. The V end lost 4 bases, the J end lost 7 bases, and 14 bases lay between the germline ends. This CDR3 has 14 residues. CDR3 sequence (DNA): TGTGCCAGCAGTGGGCCGGGTAATAGGCAGCCCCAGCATTTT. Its translation is CASSGPGNRQPQHF.

The V call is TRBV7-9, the J call TRBJ2-7, with D unresolved. Germline V gives CDR1 SEHNR, CDR2 FQNEAQ (reference sequence). Trimming shortened V by 8 bases and J by 3 bases, and 11 bases separated the two germline ends. The CDR3 contains 12 residues. CDR3 sequence: CASGVQLYEQYF. For the CDR3, the DNA is TGTGCCAGCGGGGTCCAGCTCTACGAGCAGTACTTC.

The chain uses TRBV29-1 and TRBJ2-1; D might be TRBD2 (6 bases). The V and J ends lost 6 bases and 8 bases respectively, with 14 bases between them. This CDR3 region has 12 residues. In germline, CDR1 is SQVTM, CDR2 ANQGSEA. The CDR3 spells CSVRLGGDEQFF. The DNA for the CDR3 is TGCAGCGTACGACTAGGCGGGGATGAGCAGTTCTTC.

This chain links TRBV13 with TRBJ2-5; the match to TRBD2 covers 10 bases. The CDR3 consists of 16 residues. From germline, CDR1 is PRHDT and CDR2 FYEKMQ (reference sequence). With V trimmed by 2 bases and J by 7 bases, 10 bases remained unmatched. The chain's CDR3 is CASSLWASGRGATQYF. Written as DNA, the CDR3 is TGTGCCAGCAGCTTATGGGCTAGCGGGAGAGGGGCGACCCAGTACTTC.

V usage is TRBV5-1 and J usage is TRBJ1-2; TRBD1 might be the D (5 bases). The CDR3 has 15 residues. In germline, CDR1 is SGHRS, CDR2 YFSETQ. V gave up 0 bases and J gave up 1 base, with 10 bases separating them. The CDR3 DNA reads as TGCGCCAGCAGCTTGGGGGACTTAATTAACTATGGCTACACCTTC. Protein product: CASSLGDLINYGYTF.

The chain employs TRBV6-6 and TRBJ2-7; TRBD1 matches 7 bases. Germline V gene data show CDR1 as MNHNY and CDR2 as SVGAGI (reference sequence). CDR3 length: 15 residues. J gave up 3 bases and V 6 bases, and 11 bases lay outside the gene matches. In DNA form, the CDR3 reads TGTGCCAGCAGACCCCCTGGACAGGAGAACTACGAGCAGTACTTC. This sequence encodes CASRPPGQENYEQYF.

The gene calls are TRBV29-1 and TRBJ2-3, with D possibly matching TRBD2 (5 bases). The CDR3 is made up of 14 amino acids. Trimming removed 1 base from V and 6 bases from J, with 14 bases in between. Germline CDR1 reads SQVTM; CDR2 reads ANQGSEA. CDR3 in amino acids: CSVEVAARGDTQYF. DNA of the CDR3: TGCAGCGTTGAAGTCGCAGCTCGAGGGGATACGCAGTATTTT.

V is TRBV28 and J is TRBJ1-5; the D gene is possibly TRBD1 (6 bases). In germline, CDR1 is MDHEN, CDR2 SYDVKM. This CDR3 spans 15 amino acids. V was pared by 8 bases and J by 5 bases, with 19 bases between. Here the CDR3 reads CASRPQGTPYQPQHF. CDR3 sequence (DNA): TGTGCCAGCCGGCCGCAGGGGACCCCCTATCAGCCCCAGCATTTT.

This chain connects TRBV6-5 to TRBJ1-3; D is ambiguous. The germline V gene encodes CDR1 MNHEY and CDR2 SVGAGI. This CDR3 comprises 14 residues. Trimming pared 5 bases from V and 2 bases from J, leaving 10 bases between. CDR3 residues: CASSQHQTGNTIYF. In DNA form, the CDR3 reads TGTGCCAGCAGTCAACACCAGACTGGAAACACCATATATTTT.

This clone was seen once. The chain links TRBV5-6 to TRBJ1-2, with TRBD1 as a possible D gene (6 bases). The V end was cut by 2 bases, the J end by 4 bases, with 9 bases between. CDR3 length equals 13 residues. Per the germline V gene, CDR1 is SGHDT and CDR2 is YYEEEE. The CDR3, as DNA: TGTGCCAGCAGCTTCGGACAGCCCTATGGCTACACCTTC. Protein: CASSFGQPYGYTF.

The CDR3 DNA reads as TGTGCCAGCAGGCCAGGGGGGACGAACACTGAAGCTTTCTTT. Translation: CASRPGGTNTEAFF. This chain joins TRBV27 and TRBJ1-1, with 7 bases matching TRBD1. V gave up 6 bases and J gave up 1 base; unmatched junction bases: 5. The CDR3 spans 14 residues. Germline V gene data show CDR1 as MNHEY and CDR2 as SMNVEV (reference sequence).

V is TRBV6-5 and J is TRBJ2-3; unclear D gene. Germline V gives CDR1 MNHEY, CDR2 SVGAGI. The CDR3 extends over 12 amino acids. Trimming pared 8 bases from V and 5 bases from J, leaving 11 bases between. CDR3 protein: CASGRRLDTQYF. Here the CDR3 DNA reads TGTGCCAGCGGCAGACGGCTAGATACGCAGTATTTT.

J is TRBJ2-5 and V is TRBV9; possibly TRBD2 for D (5 bases). Germline V gene lookup returns CDR1 SGDLS and CDR2 YYNGEE. The V and J ends lost 7 bases and 2 bases respectively, with 18 bases between them. The CDR3 has 15 residues. The CDR3 sequence is CASQRGGSGQETQYF. Written as DNA, the CDR3 is TGTGCCAGCCAGCGAGGTGGGAGTGGGCAAGAGACCCAGTACTTC.

The chain is built from TRBV28 and TRBJ1-3; 10 bases agree with TRBD1. V gave up 5 bases and J gave up 6 bases; unmatched junction bases: 7. The CDR3 runs 15 residues. CDR1 MDHEN and CDR2 SYDVKM come from the germline V gene. The CDR3 DNA follows: TGTGCCAGCAGTCGCTCGGGGACAGGGGAAAACACCATATATTTT. This codes for CASSRSGTGENTIYF.

The chain has TRBV28 and TRBJ2-7; D might be TRBD2 (6 bases). Trimming removed 2 bases from V and 1 base from J, with 12 bases in between. CDR1 is MDHEN, CDR2 SYDVKM, per germline. There are 15 residues in the CDR3. CDR3 sequence reads: CASSLAGSDSYEQYF. CDR3 bases: TGTGCCAGCAGTTTAGCCGGGAGCGATTCCTACGAGCAGTACTTC.

The chain is built from TRBV7-2 and TRBJ2-1; 14 nucleotides line up with TRBD2. V was clipped by 4 bases and J by 1 base; unmatched bases: 3. The germline gives CDR1 SGHTA, CDR2 FQGNSA. CDR3 length equals 17 residues. CDR3 loop: CASSSGTSGGSYNEQFF. The CDR3, as DNA: TGTGCCAGCAGCTCCGGGACTAGCGGGGGTTCCTACAATGAGCAGTTCTTC.

The CDR3 nucleotides are TGCGCCAGCAGCTCCAGCGGGGCCCACGGGGGAGAGACCCAGTACTTC. As protein: CASSSSGAHGGETQYF. The chain links TRBV5-1 to TRBJ2-5, with 7 positions matching TRBD2. The CDR3 covers 16 residues. Germline assignment: CDR1 SGHRS and CDR2 YFSETQ. The J segment lost 4 bases and the V segment lost 3 bases, leaving 12 bases of the junction unmatched.

This clone has more than one count but fewer than ten. This chain uses TRBV2 with TRBJ1-3; 7 positions agree with TRBD1. Germline lookup yields CDR1 SNHLY and CDR2 FYNNEI. This CDR3 contains 17 residues. V lost 0 bases to trimming and J lost 0 bases; unmatched junction nucleotides: 5. CDR3 amino acids: CASSEARTGPSGNTIYF. CDR3 DNA: TGTGCCAGCAGTGAAGCCCGGACAGGCCCCTCTGGAAACACCATATATTTT.

The chain combines TRBV5-1 with TRBJ2-2; D might be TRBD2 (5 bases). Trimming removed 0 bases from V and 1 base from J, with 10 bases in between. Germline V lookup: CDR1 SGHRS, CDR2 YFSETQ. The CDR3 extends over 16 amino acids. Here the CDR3 reads CASSLGVGMNTGELFF. Here the CDR3 DNA reads TGCGCCAGCAGCTTGGGGGTCGGGATGAACACCGGGGAGCTGTTTTTT.

The chain uses TRBV7-2 and TRBJ2-3; TRBD1 might be the D (6 bases). The ends were cut back, 5 bases at V and 4 bases at J, with 16 bases in the middle. This CDR3 contains 15 residues. In germline, CDR1 is SGHTA, CDR2 FQGNSA. This CDR3 reads CASSPGYPGADTQYF. The CDR3 coding sequence is TGTGCCAGCAGCCCCGGGTACCCAGGGGCAGATACGCAGTATTTT.